This TCR beta chain is drawn from a study of cytomegalovirus exposure and HLA in healthy donors. The PCR had 60 Vbeta and 13 Jbeta primers. Method: immunoSEQ multiplex PCR; TCRdb's copy keeps in-frame clones and lacks some. The sample includes roughly 140,000 clones, around 80% seen only once; the top ten take under 3%. The sequenced sample consisted of PBMCs. This receptor was taken from a female donor in good health and CMV-seronegative.

CDR3 amino acids: CASSEGAVTGPNTEAFF. CDR3 coding DNA: TGTGCCAGCAGTGAAGGGGCCGTCACAGGACCGAACACTGAAGCTTTCTTT. The chain links TRBV6-1 to TRBJ1-1; TRBD1 is a possible D gene (5 bases). The CDR3 spans 17 residues. From germline, CDR1 is MNHNS and CDR2 SASEGT. Deletions cut 1 base from V and 1 base from J, with 16 bases between.